A selection of T cell receptor beta chains follows, all from one sample in a study of CD8 T cells in ankylosing spondylitis. TCRdb re-called the 5' RACE reads through MiXCR, storing one row per CDR3 protein. The data contain about 510,000 distinct CDR3 sequences, 5.3% of them singletons. The specimen sequenced was blood, either unsorted or a sorted T cell fraction (not recorded which). The receptors derive from a male donor with ankylosing spondylitis. Each CDR3 is given with its conserved first and last residue. A D gene is named only where the DNA matches it firmly. Size tells how often a clone was seen (once, few, many) or the class of an expanded clone, and some rows leave it out.

V gene: TRBV5-1
D gene: .
J gene: TRBJ2-1
clone size: few
CDR3 protein: CASSLFMNEQFF
CDR3 DNA: TGCGCCAGCAGCTTGTTCATGAATGAGCAGTTCTTC

V gene: TRBV12-3/TRBV12-4
D gene: .
J gene: TRBJ1-4
clone size: many
CDR3 protein: CASSLGGAGDEKLFF
CDR3 DNA: TGTGCCAGCAGTTTAGGAGGTGCAGGTGATGAAAAACTGTTTTTT

V gene: TRBV20-1
D gene: TRBD2
J gene: TRBJ2-7
clone size: many
CDR3 protein: CSARVGTSDSYEQYF
CDR3 DNA: TGCAGTGCTAGAGTAGGGACTAGCGACTCCTACGAGCAGTACTTC

V gene: TRBV5-1
D gene: .
J gene: TRBJ2-1
clone size: .
CDR3 protein: CASSWGLGDKNNEQFF
CDR3 DNA: TGCGCCAGCAGCTGGGGTCTTGGGGACAAAAACAATGAGCAGTTCTTC

V gene: TRBV4-3
D gene: .
J gene: TRBJ1-2
clone size: many
CDR3 protein: CASSQEFWQTNYGYTF
CDR3 DNA: TGCGCCAGCAGCCAAGAGTTTTGGCAGACTAACTATGGCTACACCTTC

V gene: TRBV7-2
D gene: .
J gene: TRBJ2-2
clone size: .
CDR3 protein: CASSTFGTGNTGELFF
CDR3 DNA: TGTGCCAGCAGCACCTTCGGGACGGGGAACACCGGGGAGCTGTTTTTT

V gene: TRBV7-9
D gene: .
J gene: TRBJ1-3
clone size: many
CDR3 protein: CASSARELLSGNTIYF
CDR3 DNA: TGTGCCAGCAGCGCCCGAGAGCTTCTGTCTGGAAACACCATATATTTT

V gene: TRBV30
D gene: .
J gene: TRBJ2-3
clone size: many
CDR3 protein: CAWSNPFTDTQYF
CDR3 DNA: TGTGCCTGGAGTAACCCTTTCACAGATACGCAGTATTTT

V gene: TRBV28
D gene: .
J gene: TRBJ2-3
clone size: few
CDR3 protein: CASSRPGTQATDTQYF
CDR3 DNA: TGTGCCAGCAGTAGACCCGGGACTCAAGCCACAGATACGCAGTATTTT

V gene: TRBV4-3
D gene: .
J gene: TRBJ2-7
clone size: .
CDR3 protein: CASSQDPGTGTYEQYF
CDR3 DNA: TGCGCCAGCAGCCAAGATCCCGGGACGGGGACCTACGAGCAGTACTTC

V gene: TRBV29-1
D gene: .
J gene: TRBJ2-7
clone size: many
CDR3 protein: CSVFGLRQRTENPRSYEQYF
CDR3 DNA: TGCAGCGTTTTCGGGCTCAGGCAGCGCACGGAAAACCCTCGTTCCTACGAGCAGTACTTC

V gene: TRBV5-1
D gene: TRBD1
J gene: TRBJ1-1
clone size: many
CDR3 protein: CASSPDRVNTEAFF
CDR3 DNA: TGCGCCAGCAGCCCAGACAGGGTGAACACTGAAGCTTTCTTT

V gene: TRBV6-4
D gene: .
J gene: TRBJ1-2
clone size: many
CDR3 protein: CASSAGVNYGYTF
CDR3 DNA: TGTGCCAGCAGTGCGGGCGTTAACTATGGCTACACCTTC

V gene: TRBV20-1
D gene: TRBD2
J gene: TRBJ2-7
clone size: many
CDR3 protein: CSADGTSGRGAYEQYF
CDR3 DNA: TGCAGTGCGGACGGGACTAGCGGGAGAGGGGCCTACGAGCAGTACTTC

V gene: TRBV20-1
D gene: TRBD1
J gene: TRBJ1-2
clone size: many
CDR3 protein: CSARDRGLSYGYTF
CDR3 DNA: TGCAGTGCTAGAGACAGGGGGCTTTCCTATGGCTACACCTTC

V gene: TRBV4-3
D gene: .
J gene: TRBJ2-1
clone size: many
CDR3 protein: CASSQDADYSYNEQFF
CDR3 DNA: TGCGCCAGCAGCCAAGATGCGGACTACTCCTACAATGAGCAGTTCTTC

V gene: TRBV6-2/TRBV6-3
D gene: TRBD2
J gene: TRBJ2-2
clone size: many
CDR3 protein: CASSYYARREQGGELFF
CDR3 DNA: TGTGCCAGCAGTTACTATGCTCGGCGGGAGCAAGGCGGGGAGCTGTTTTTT

V gene: TRBV6-1
D gene: .
J gene: TRBJ2-2
clone size: few
CDR3 protein: CASRPGSGTGELFF
CDR3 DNA: TGTGCCAGCAGGCCCGGATCAGGTACCGGGGAGCTGTTTTTT

V gene: TRBV27
D gene: TRBD1
J gene: TRBJ2-7
clone size: many
CDR3 protein: CASSYGQGFKEQYF
CDR3 DNA: TGTGCCAGCAGTTATGGACAGGGGTTTAAGGAGCAGTACTTC

V gene: TRBV20-1
D gene: .
J gene: TRBJ2-7
clone size: many
CDR3 protein: CSATVGVYEQYF
CDR3 DNA: TGCAGTGCTACAGTAGGAGTCTACGAGCAGTACTTC

V gene: TRBV29-1
D gene: .
J gene: TRBJ2-7
clone size: many
CDR3 protein: CSTRDVLSYEQYF
CDR3 DNA: TGCAGCACCCGGGACGTCCTTTCATACGAGCAGTACTTC

V gene: TRBV10-3
D gene: .
J gene: TRBJ1-6
clone size: many
CDR3 protein: CAISEPNNSPLHF
CDR3 DNA: TGTGCCATCAGTGAGCCAAATAATTCACCCCTCCACTTT

V gene: TRBV4-3
D gene: .
J gene: TRBJ2-5
clone size: .
CDR3 protein: CASSQDWASSRETQYF
CDR3 DNA: TGCGCCAGCAGCCAAGATTGGGCTAGCAGCAGGGAGACCCAGTACTTC

V gene: TRBV20-1
D gene: .
J gene: TRBJ1-5
clone size: many
CDR3 protein: CSASQDSNQPQHF
CDR3 DNA: TGCAGTGCTAGTCAGGACAGCAATCAGCCCCAGCATTTT

V gene: TRBV20-1
D gene: .
J gene: TRBJ2-5
clone size: many
CDR3 protein: CSARTRKGTQYF
CDR3 DNA: TGCAGTGCTAGGACGCGGAAAGGGACCCAGTACTTC

V gene: TRBV6-1
D gene: TRBD1
J gene: TRBJ2-2
clone size: many
CDR3 protein: CASSDGWTGVNGELFF
CDR3 DNA: TGTGCCAGCAGTGATGGGTGGACAGGGGTAAATGGGGAGCTGTTTTTT

V gene: TRBV5-1
D gene: TRBD2
J gene: TRBJ2-2
clone size: many
CDR3 protein: CASSSGLAGAGELFF
CDR3 DNA: TGCGCCAGCAGCTCGGGACTAGCGGGAGCCGGGGAGCTGTTTTTT

V gene: TRBV5-1
D gene: TRBD1
J gene: TRBJ1-2
clone size: many
CDR3 protein: CASSPRDSLYYGYTF
CDR3 DNA: TGCGCCAGCAGCCCTCGGGACAGCCTCTACTATGGCTACACCTTC

V gene: TRBV24-1
D gene: TRBD2
J gene: TRBJ2-1
clone size: many
CDR3 protein: CATSDTLAGGSSYNEQFF
CDR3 DNA: TGTGCCACCAGTGATACCCTAGCGGGAGGGAGCTCCTACAATGAGCAGTTCTTC

V gene: TRBV5-6
D gene: TRBD1
J gene: TRBJ2-1
clone size: few
CDR3 protein: CASSLDRGHRPNEQFF
CDR3 DNA: TGTGCCAGCAGCTTGGACAGGGGGCACAGGCCCAATGAGCAGTTCTTC

V gene: TRBV5-6
D gene: TRBD2
J gene: TRBJ2-3
clone size: many
CDR3 protein: CASSLGLLVSGDPPDTQYF
CDR3 DNA: TGTGCCAGCAGCTTGGGCCTTTTGGTGAGCGGGGATCCCCCAGATACGCAGTATTTT

V gene: TRBV20-1
D gene: .
J gene: TRBJ1-1
clone size: many
CDR3 protein: CSARDLRIPEHTEAFF
CDR3 DNA: TGCAGTGCTAGAGATCTCAGGATCCCCGAACACACTGAAGCTTTCTTT

V gene: TRBV5-1
D gene: .
J gene: TRBJ1-1
clone size: .
CDR3 protein: CASSLGSEALF
CDR3 DNA: TGCGCCAGCAGCCTGGGGTCTGAAGCTCTCTTT

V gene: TRBV20-1
D gene: .
J gene: TRBJ2-4
clone size: many
CDR3 protein: CSARDLHASKNIQYF
CDR3 DNA: TGCAGTGCTAGAGATCTGCATGCTTCCAAAAACATTCAGTACTTC

V gene: TRBV5-1
D gene: .
J gene: TRBJ2-7
clone size: few
CDR3 protein: CASSPLQGGGPHEQYF
CDR3 DNA: TGCGCCAGCAGCCCACTCCAAGGGGGAGGGCCCCACGAGCAGTACTTC

V gene: TRBV12-3/TRBV12-4
D gene: .
J gene: TRBJ1-5
clone size: many
CDR3 protein: CASAERGGSNQPQHF
CDR3 DNA: TGTGCCAGCGCGGAACGGGGGGGGAGCAATCAGCCCCAGCATTTT

V gene: TRBV12-3/TRBV12-4
D gene: .
J gene: TRBJ2-1
clone size: many
CDR3 protein: CASSWVSAESEQFF
CDR3 DNA: TGTGCCAGCAGTTGGGTTTCCGCGGAAAGTGAGCAGTTCTTC

V gene: TRBV5-1
D gene: TRBD1
J gene: TRBJ2-7
clone size: many
CDR3 protein: CASSSTGTEQYF
CDR3 DNA: TGCGCCAGCAGCTCGACAGGGACCGAGCAGTACTTC

V gene: TRBV4-1
D gene: .
J gene: TRBJ2-5
clone size: many
CDR3 protein: CASSQDSVALRETQYF
CDR3 DNA: TGCGCCAGCAGCCAAGATTCGGTTGCCCTGCGGGAGACCCAGTACTTC

V gene: TRBV11-2
D gene: .
J gene: TRBJ1-1
clone size: many
CDR3 protein: CASSRSEGRKTFF
CDR3 DNA: TGTGCCAGCAGCCGGTCGGAGGGGCGCAAAACTTTCTTT